This TCR beta chain was captured in a study of cytomegalovirus exposure and HLA in healthy donors. PCR employed 60 Vbeta and 13 Jbeta primers. The repertoire was sequenced with immunoSEQ multiplex PCR; TCRdb's copy has only in-frame clones and lacks some. Of 100,000 or so clones listed, approximately 80% are singletons. CDR1 and CDR2 from the germline V gene are SGHTA and FQGNSA. Trimming removed 5 bases from V and 4 bases from J; junction bases left unmatched: 2. This CDR3 contains 13 residues. The sample taken for sequencing was PBMCs. The receptor comes from a human donor in good health. The chain is built from TRBV7-2 and TRBJ1-5, with 7 bases lining up with TRBD1. The CDR3 DNA follows: TGTGCCAGCAGCGGACAGGAAAATCAGCCCCAGCATTTT. Translation gives CASSGQENQPQHF.